This T cell receptor (beta chain) was sequenced for a study of blood T cell repertoires in COVID-19. Per the original methods: The assay estimated nucleated cells by amplifying reference gene primers. Assay used: immunoSEQ multiplex PCR; TCRdb lists only in-frame clones, some missing. The V and J calls and the clone size are those of that table, but D and trimming were determined from the DNA. There are some 74,000 clones in the sample; 70% to 90% occur only once, and 6% to 7.5% lies in the top ten. Sequencing input: peripheral blood. This TCR derives from a woman of 80 years or more with acute or convalescent COVID-19.

The CDR3 DNA sequence: TGTGCCAGCAGTCGGCTAGCGGGGATCTACGAGCAGTACTTC. This sequence encodes CASSRLAGIYEQYF. This chain uses TRBV6-5 with TRBJ2-7, with 9 bases identical to TRBD2. This CDR3 comprises 14 residues. V was clipped by 5 bases and J by 3 bases; unmatched bases: 5. Germline V gives CDR1 MNHEY, CDR2 SVGAGI.